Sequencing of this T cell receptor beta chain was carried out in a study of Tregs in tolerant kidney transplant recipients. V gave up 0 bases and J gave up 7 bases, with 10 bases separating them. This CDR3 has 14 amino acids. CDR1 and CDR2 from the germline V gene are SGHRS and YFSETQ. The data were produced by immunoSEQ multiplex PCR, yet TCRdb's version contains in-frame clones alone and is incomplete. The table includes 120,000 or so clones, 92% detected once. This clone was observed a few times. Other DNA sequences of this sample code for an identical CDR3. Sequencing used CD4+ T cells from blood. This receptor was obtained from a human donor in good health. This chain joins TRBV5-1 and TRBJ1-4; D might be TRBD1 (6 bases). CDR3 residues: CASSLVGQSEKLFF. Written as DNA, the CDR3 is TGCGCCAGCAGCTTGGTAGGACAGAGTGAAAAACTGTTTTTT. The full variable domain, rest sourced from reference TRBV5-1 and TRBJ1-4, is KAGVTQTPRYLIKTRGQQVTLSCSPISGHRSVSWYQQTPGQGLQFLFEYFSETQRNKGNFPGRFSGRQFSNSRSEMNVSTLELGDSALYLCASSLVGQSEKLFFGSGTQLSVL.